Below are 6 T cell receptor beta chains sequenced from a single sample in a study of blood T cell repertoires in COVID-19. Using immunoSEQ multiplex PCR, the repertoire was profiled, and TCRdb retains in-frame clones only, with some absent. The data contain about 200,000 clones, about 80% of them singletons. Sequencing was performed on PBMCs or T cells enriched from blood (not recorded which). These receptors were taken from a man aged 35 to 55 who had recovered from COVID-19.

J is TRBJ2-1 and V is TRBV5-1; D remains ambiguous. CDR3 length: 16 residues. Trimming stripped 0 bases from V and 0 bases from J, with 10 bases between. Germline assignment: CDR1 SGHRS and CDR2 YFSETQ. In DNA, the CDR3 is TGCGCCAGCAGCTTGGAGGCGGCGAGCTCCTACAATGAGCAGTTCTTC. Translation: CASSLEAASSYNEQFF.

The chain uses TRBV11-2 and TRBJ1-4; D gene unclear. Trimming pared 6 bases from V and 8 bases from J, leaving 16 bases between. CDR3 length equals 14 residues. Looked up from germline, CDR1 is SGHAT and CDR2 is FQNNGV. The CDR3 nucleotides read TGTGCCAGCAGGTCCGCTTTTTGGCCGGAAAAACTGTTTTTT. Amino acids: CASRSAFWPEKLFF.

The V and J genes are TRBV11-2 and TRBJ2-5; D possibly corresponds to TRBD1 (5 bases). Germline values: CDR1 SGHAT, CDR2 FQNNGV. The CDR3 is made up of 13 amino acids. Trimming left V 1 base short and J 5 bases short, with 8 bases between. Written as DNA, the CDR3 is TGTGCCAGCAGCTTAGGCAGGGATGAGACCCAGTACTTC. It is translated as CASSLGRDETQYF.

The J gene is TRBJ1-6, the V gene TRBV30, with D possibly TRBD1 on 6 matching bases. The CDR3 runs to 13 residues. The germline V gene has CDR1 GTSNPN and CDR2 SVGIG (reference sequence). The germline V and J ends were trimmed by 0 bases and 14 bases, with 14 bases remaining between them. The CDR3 nucleotides are TGTGCCTGGAGTGTCAACAGGGACGCGTCCCTCCACTTT. Its protein is CAWSVNRDASLHF. The full variable domain, its missing parts supplied by reference TRBV30 and TRBJ1-6, is SQTIHQWPATLVQPVGSPLSLECTVEGTSNPNLYWYRQAAGRGLQLLFYSVGIGQISSEVPQNLSASRPQDRQFILSSKKLLLSDSGFYLCAWSVNRDASLHFGNGTRLTVT.

V and J are TRBV7-8 and TRBJ1-5; 7 positions match TRBD1. Per the germline V gene, CDR1 is SGHVS and CDR2 is FQNEAQ. This CDR3 is built from 15 residues. The trim removed 7 bases at V and 4 bases at J, leaving 10 bases unmatched. In DNA, the CDR3 is TGTGCCAGCACCCGGACGGGGACAGCTAATCAGCCCCAGCATTTT. This encodes CASTRTGTANQPQHF.

V gene TRBV4-2 combines with J gene TRBJ1-6; D perhaps matches TRBD1 (6 bases). With 1 base removed from V and 5 bases from J, the gap between germline ends came to 6 bases. CDR1 is LGHNA and CDR2 is YNFKEQ in the germline V gene. This CDR3 spans 14 amino acids. The CDR3 is CASSQGTDNSPLHF. The CDR3 DNA sequence: TGTGCCAGCAGCCAAGGGACAGATAATTCACCCCTCCACTTT.